One and the same sample provided the 30 T cell receptor beta chains below, sequenced in a study of blood T cell repertoires in COVID-19. Sequenced by immunoSEQ multiplex PCR; TCRdb stores in-frame clones only, minus some. This table holds approximately 150,000 clones, around four fifths found once. The sample was PBMCs or T cells enriched from blood (not recorded which). The source is a woman between 50 and 59 years old with acute COVID-19.

V usage is TRBV14 and J usage is TRBJ2-5; 10 bases fit TRBD2. V lost 4 bases to trimming and J lost 5 bases; unmatched junction nucleotides: 10. The CDR3 spans 16 residues. CDR1 is SGHDN and CDR2 is FVKESK in the germline V gene. The CDR3 DNA is TGTGCCAGCAGCCCGGGGGCACTAGCGGGACGGGAGACCCAGTACTTC. This encodes CASSPGALAGRETQYF.

In this sample, this clone turned up a few times. Written as DNA, the CDR3 is TGTGCCAGCAGCCAAGGGACTTACGAGCAGTACTTC. Protein: CASSQGTYEQYF. The rearrangement uses TRBV4-2 and TRBJ2-7; the D gene is possibly TRBD2 (5 bases). Germline lookup yields CDR1 LGHNA and CDR2 YNFKEQ. The CDR3 totals 12 residues. Deletions cut 1 base from V and 4 bases from J, with 5 bases between.

The chain employs TRBV3-1 (or the pseudogene TRBV3-2) and TRBJ1-4; no clear D gene. Germline V gene data show CDR1 as LGHDT and CDR2 as YNNKEL (reference sequence). The CDR3 length is 11 residues. Trimming took off 4 bases at V and 7 bases at J, with 4 bases between the two ends. The CDR3 sequence: CASSPVEKLFF. CDR3 nucleotides: TGTGCCAGCAGCCCCGTTGAAAAACTGTTTTTT.

The chain employs TRBV2 and TRBJ2-3, with 16 bases identical to TRBD2. Germline CDR1 SNHLY, CDR2 FYNNEI. The CDR3 loop spans 17 amino acids. Losses at the gene ends were 6 bases for V and 0 bases for J; bases not matched to a gene: 3. The CDR3, as DNA: TGTGCCAGCAGGGGGGGACTAGCGGGAGGGAGCACAGATACGCAGTATTTT. Its protein product is CASRGGLAGGSTDTQYF.

The chain combines TRBV5-1 with TRBJ1-2; D call uncertain. From germline, CDR1 is SGHRS and CDR2 YFSETQ. Between the trimmed V and J ends, which lost 0 bases and 7 bases, there was a span of 10 bases. There are 13 residues in the CDR3. The CDR3 bases are TGCGCCAGCAGCTTGGTCGGGGATGGTGGCTACACCTTC. It yields the protein CASSLVGDGGYTF.

This clone has more than one count but fewer than ten. The chain has TRBV19 and TRBJ1-5; no reliable D call. The CDR3 sequence is 13 residues long. The ends were cut back, 3 bases at V and 3 bases at J, with 6 bases in the middle. CDR1 and CDR2 from the germline V gene are LNHDA and SQIVND (reference sequence). In nucleotides, the CDR3 is TGTGCCAGTAGTATGTATTTCAATCAGCCCCAGCATTTT. It translates to CASSMYFNQPQHF.

This clone came up a few times. The CDR3 bases are TGTGCCAGCAGTACACAGGGGCGGCCAGATACGCAGTATTTT. Its translation is CASSTQGRPDTQYF. The chain combines TRBV27 with TRBJ2-3, with 7 bases fitting TRBD1. The germline CDR1 and CDR2 sequences are MNHEY and SMNVEV (reference sequence). V gave up 5 bases and J gave up 4 bases; unmatched junction bases: 6. This CDR3 is 14 amino acids long.

The CDR3 loop reads CASSYTGTGYYNEQFF. CDR3 DNA: TGTGCCAGCAGTTACACCGGGACAGGCTATTACAATGAGCAGTTCTTC. V and J are TRBV9 and TRBJ2-1, with 8 bases matching TRBD1. Germline V lookup: CDR1 SGDLS, CDR2 YYNGEE. J was trimmed by 4 bases and V by 5 bases; bases with no gene match: 11. The CDR3 consists of 16 residues.

The rearrangement joins TRBV9 to TRBJ2-1; D call uncertain. V was trimmed by 0 bases and J by 2 bases, leaving 9 bases between them. This CDR3 is 15 amino acids long. Germline loops: CDR1 SGDLS, CDR2 YYNGEE. CDR3 nucleotides: TGTGCCAGCAGCGTAGGAGTAGTCCCCTACAATGAGCAGTTCTTC. Its translation: CASSVGVVPYNEQFF.

This chain connects TRBV6-5 to TRBJ1-1; unclear D gene. There are 14 residues in the CDR3. With 6 bases removed from V and 8 bases from J, the gap between germline ends came to 19 bases. CDR1 MNHEY and CDR2 SVGAGI come from the germline V gene. Written as DNA, the CDR3 is TGTGCCAGCAGAAGAGGCCTCGATCCCACCGAAGCTTTCTTT. Protein product: CASRRGLDPTEAFF.

This clone was seen a single time. The gene calls are TRBV18 and TRBJ1-2, with 10 bases aligning to TRBD1. The ends lost 7 bases at V and 4 bases at J; junction bases unmatched: 9. CDR1 is KGHSH, CDR2 LQKENI, per germline. The CDR3 is 15 amino acids. The CDR3: CASCGTGDSLYGYTF. In DNA form, the CDR3 reads TGTGCCAGCTGCGGGACAGGGGATTCACTCTATGGCTACACCTTC. Supplemented by reference TRBV18 and TRBJ1-2, the full variable domain reads NAGVMQNPRHLVRRRGQEARLRCSPMKGHSHVYWYRQLPEEGLKFMVYLQKENIIDESGMPKERFSAEFPKEGPSILRIQQVVRGDSAAYFCASCGTGDSLYGYTFGSGTRLTVV.

The chain couples TRBV11-3 to TRBJ1-4; TRBD1 matches 7 bases. The J segment lost 4 bases and the V segment lost 4 bases, leaving 3 bases of the junction unmatched. The length of the CDR3 is 14 residues. Germline values: CDR1 SGHNT, CDR2 YENEEA. The CDR3 bases are TGTGCCAGCAGCTCCAGGGGGTATAATGAAAAACTGTTTTTT. This codes for CASSSRGYNEKLFF.

In its sample, this clone was seen a few times. The rearrangement links TRBV6-5 to TRBJ1-2, with 7 nucleotides matching TRBD1. V gave up 5 bases and J gave up 1 base; unmatched junction bases: 7. The germline V gene encodes CDR1 MNHEY and CDR2 SVGAGI. This CDR3 region has 15 residues. In DNA, the CDR3 is TGTGCCAGCAGTCCTAGACAGGGCTTTAACTATGGCTACACCTTC. It translates to CASSPRQGFNYGYTF.

The chain carries TRBV15 and TRBJ2-1; D unresolved. The CDR3 length is 14 residues. Trimming removed 5 bases at V and 7 bases at J, with 15 bases between. Germline loops: CDR1 LNHNV, CDR2 YYDKDF (reference sequence). The CDR3 DNA reads as TGTGCCACCAGCGTACGCCCCACCGGTAATGAGCAGTTCTTC. The encoded protein is CATSVRPTGNEQFF.

This rearrangement joins TRBV14 to TRBJ2-1; TRBD2 is a possible D gene (7 bases). The V and J ends lost 2 bases and 0 bases respectively, with 14 bases between them. From germline, CDR1 is SGHDN and CDR2 FVKESK. This CDR3 spans 17 amino acids. In DNA form, the CDR3 reads TGTGCCAGCAGCCAATCCAGGGGAGGGCTCTCCTACAATGAGCAGTTCTTC. Residues: CASSQSRGGLSYNEQFF. Variable domain in full (rest from reference TRBV14 and TRBJ2-1): EAGVTQFPSHSVIEKGQTVTLRCDPISGHDNLYWYRRVMGKEIKFLLHFVKESKQDESGMPNNRFLAERTGGTYSTLKVQPAELEDSGVYFCASSQSRGGLSYNEQFFGPGTRLTVL.

CDR3: CASSQLDRGTGELFF. The CDR3 DNA is TGTGCCAGCAGCCAACTTGACAGGGGCACCGGGGAGCTGTTTTTT. The chain carries TRBV3-1 (or the pseudogene TRBV3-2) and TRBJ2-2, with 8 bases fitting TRBD1. Trimming removed 2 bases from V and 4 bases from J; junction bases left unmatched: 3. This CDR3 is 15 amino acids long. Germline CDR1 is LGHDT and CDR2 is YNNKEL (reference sequence).

This chain connects TRBV28 to TRBJ2-7, with 7 bases identical to TRBD2. The CDR3 spans 12 residues. Per germline, CDR1 MDHEN and CDR2 SYDVKM. J was trimmed by 4 bases and V by 3 bases; bases with no gene match: 0. The DNA for the CDR3 is TGTGCCAGCAGTTTGGGAGGGTACGAGCAGTACTTC. Translation: CASSLGGYEQYF.

The chain links TRBV27 to TRBJ1-6, with D uncertain. Per the germline V gene, CDR1 is MNHEY and CDR2 is SMNVEV (reference sequence). This CDR3 has 18 residues. V was shortened by 0 bases and J by 3 bases, with 15 bases between the two germline ends. The DNA of the CDR3 is TGTGCCAGCAGTTTATCCACACCCAGTTTTCTCTATAATTCACCCCTCCACTTT. Its translation is CASSLSTPSFLYNSPLHF.

This chain uses TRBV7-9 with TRBJ1-1, with D unresolved. V was trimmed by 5 bases and J by 8 bases, leaving 6 bases between them. Germline CDR1 SEHNR, CDR2 FQNEAQ (reference sequence). The CDR3 contains 10 residues. The CDR3 spells CASSQLEAFF. CDR3 nucleotide sequence: TGTGCCAGCAGCCAACTCGAAGCTTTCTTT.

This rearrangement joins TRBV10-2 to TRBJ2-1; possible D gene TRBD2, 5 bases. V was trimmed by 7 bases and J by 3 bases, leaving 16 bases between them. CDR3 size: 15 residues. The germline V gene has CDR1 WSHSY and CDR2 SAAADI. The CDR3 spells CASTQGTSIYNEQFF. Written as DNA, the CDR3 is TGCGCCAGCACCCAAGGAACTAGTATCTACAATGAGCAGTTCTTC.

This chain uses TRBV11-1 with TRBJ2-1; the match to TRBD1 covers 8 bases. The germline V gene encodes CDR1 SGHAT and CDR2 FQDESV (reference sequence). CDR3 size: 15 residues. V was pared by 5 bases and J by 10 bases, with 13 bases of the junction left unmatched. In DNA form, the CDR3 reads TGTGCCAGCAGCGCAATTCAGGGGTGGGACAGGGAGCAGTTCTTC. Protein product: CASSAIQGWDREQFF. Based on the CDR3 plus reference TRBV11-1 and TRBJ2-1, the full variable domain is EAEVAQSPRYKITEKSQAVAFWCDPISGHATLYWYRQILGQGPELLVQFQDESVVDDSQLPKDRFSAERLKGVDSTLKIQPAELGDSAMYLCASSAIQGWDREQFFGPGTRLTVL.

Here the CDR3 reads CSDQDRDRVPYEQYF. DNA for the CDR3: TGCAGCGACCAAGACCGGGACAGGGTTCCCTACGAGCAGTACTTC. V usage is TRBV29-1 and J usage is TRBJ2-7; TRBD1 matches 9 bases. In germline, CDR1 is SQVTM, CDR2 ANQGSEA. V lost 7 bases and J lost 2; bases outside the gene matches: 12. The CDR3 loop spans 15 amino acids.

In DNA, the CDR3 is TGTGCCAGCAAATCTTTGGACCGCGGGACTAGCGGGGACCCATACAATGAGCAGTTCTTC. The encoded protein is CASKSLDRGTSGDPYNEQFF. The chain carries TRBV2 and TRBJ2-1; 13 nucleotides agree with TRBD2. The CDR3 has 20 amino acids. CDR1 and CDR2 from the germline V gene are SNHLY and FYNNEI. Trimming took 7 bases from V and 4 from J; bases not matched to a gene: 19. Using reference TRBV2 and TRBJ2-1 for the parts outside the CDR3, the full variable domain is EPEVTQTPSHQVTQMGQEVILRCVPISNHLYFYWYRQILGQKVEFLVSFYNNEISEKSEIFDDQFSVERPDGSNFTLKIRSTKLEDSAMYFCASKSLDRGTSGDPYNEQFFGPGTRLTVL.

This clone was observed a few times. This chain connects TRBV29-1 to TRBJ1-1; no firm D call. Trimming shortened V by 4 bases and J by 2 bases, and 11 bases separated the two germline ends. The CDR3 runs to 13 residues. The germline CDR1 and CDR2 sequences are SQVTM and ANQGSEA. CDR3 amino acids: CSVVNPENTEAFF. The CDR3 coding sequence is TGCAGCGTTGTAAATCCAGAAAACACTGAAGCTTTCTTT.

In its sample, this clone was seen once. The J gene is TRBJ2-3, the V gene TRBV9, with 11 bases fitting TRBD2. The CDR3 extends over 16 amino acids. Germline loops: CDR1 SGDLS, CDR2 YYNGEE. Trimming took 3 bases from V and 4 from J; bases not matched to a gene: 7. CDR3 in DNA: TGTGCCAGCAGCGCAACTAGCGGGAGTTTAGCAGATACGCAGTATTTT. Its translation is CASSATSGSLADTQYF.

The chain carries TRBV30 and TRBJ1-1; the D gene is possibly TRBD1 (5 bases). This CDR3 is built from 13 residues. Trimming left V 3 bases short and J 4 bases short, with 12 bases between. Germline V gives CDR1 GTSNPN, CDR2 SVGIG (reference sequence). DNA for the CDR3: TGTGCCTGGAGGAAGGGGCTGATCACTGAAGCTTTCTTT. Its protein is CAWRKGLITEAFF.

The table lists this clone with a count of one. The chain joins TRBV7-7 to TRBJ2-1, with D hard to call. The V end was cut by 2 bases, the J end by 7 bases, with 9 bases between. The CDR3 has 13 amino acids. Looked up from germline, CDR1 is SSHAT and CDR2 is FNYEAQ (reference sequence). CDR3 amino acids: CASSLNSQNEQFF. CDR3 in DNA: TGTGCCAGCAGCTTAAACAGCCAGAATGAGCAGTTCTTC.

This clone was observed a handful of times. The chain combines TRBV6-2 or TRBV6-3 with TRBJ1-5, with 7 bases lining up with TRBD1. Losses at the gene ends were 0 bases for V and 2 bases for J; bases not matched to a gene: 4. The CDR3 is 16 amino acids. The germline CDR1 and CDR2 sequences are MNHEY and SVGEGT. CDR3 nucleotide sequence: TGTGCCAGCAGTTACTCGGTCCAGGGGGGCAATCAGCCCCAGCATTTT. This sequence encodes CASSYSVQGGNQPQHF.

This chain connects TRBV21-1 to TRBJ2-7; the listed D gene, TRBD1, was not tested against the DNA. TRBV21-1 is a pseudogene segment. The CDR3 is 13 amino acids. This chain's CDR3 is CARGLQETYEQYF. In nucleotides, the CDR3 is TGTGCCAGGGGGCTGCAGGAAACCTACGAGCAGTACTTC.

Turning to this clone: The same CDR3 also results from other DNA sequences found in this sample. The rearrangement joins TRBV5-4 to TRBJ2-2; 10 bases align to TRBD2. The CDR3 is 15 residues long. V shed 2 bases and J 7 bases; nucleotides not matched to a gene: 5. Germline CDR1 SGHNT, CDR2 YYREEE (reference sequence). For the CDR3, the DNA is TGTGCCAGCAGCTTAGCGGGAGGGCCAGACGGGGAGCTGTTTTTT. This encodes CASSLAGGPDGELFF.